Sequencing of this T cell receptor (beta chain) was carried out in a study of regulatory and conventional T cells in RAG deficiency. Study findings and constraints: In Omenn syndrome, Treg and Tconv repertoires overlapped >85%. Sorted Omenn CD25-high CD127-low cells may not be bona fide Tregs. Other subsets showed 9.5 to 10-fold reductions, but Treg unique TCR beta sequences fell 80 to 100-fold in these patients.

Sequencing used immunoSEQ multiplex PCR; TCRdb keeps in-frame clones, though not all of them. Among approximately 46,000 clones listed, about 90% were seen once. A note on this clone: Its antigen is unidentified.

Blood CD4+ CD25-low CD127-high conventional T cells supplied the genomic DNA template. The CDR3 is 17 residues long. V dropped 4 bases and J dropped 0 bases, with 20 bases sitting between them. Per germline, CDR1 SGHDT and CDR2 YYEEEE. Separately, the same data were catalogued under a study of regulatory T cells. That study adds: The PCR used 52 TRBV and 13 TRBJ primers.

J is TRBJ2-7 and V is TRBV5-6, with a possible D match to TRBD2 (5 bases). What was sequenced was CD4+ effector T cells sorted from blood. The source of this sequence is a human donor in good health. CDR3 DNA: TGTGCCAGCAGCCACACGATGCAAGCGGCATACTCCTACGAGCAGTACTTC. This encodes CASSHTMQAAYSYEQYF.